These 5 T cell receptor beta chains came from one sample sequenced in a study of shared clonotypes between healthy human individuals. Measured with immunoSEQ multiplex PCR; TCRdb has only the in-frame clones, and not every one. The sample consists of around 1,900,000 clones, over 85% of them appearing once. Selected positively for CCR7 and CD45RO-negative, naive CD8 cells excluded terminally differentiated effector memory CD45RA+ cells. Material for sequencing was naive CD8+ T cells from PBMCs. These receptors all come from a man aged 18-30 years in good health. Some clones in this sample may be carry-over from other donors' samples.

Note on this clone: The same CDR3 arises from other DNA sequences in this sample as well. V and J are TRBV27 and TRBJ2-2; D call uncertain. Looked up from germline, CDR1 is MNHEY and CDR2 is SMNVEV (reference sequence). The ends were cut back, 1 base at V and 6 bases at J, with 6 bases in the middle. This CDR3 is 13 amino acids long. Here the CDR3 DNA reads TGTGCCAGCAGTTTATGGCCAGCCGGGGAGCTGTTTTTT. It specifies CASSLWPAGELFF.

CDR3 region: CASSLGAGLLETQYF. The DNA for the CDR3 is TGTGCCAGCAGTTTAGGGGCAGGACTCCTAGAGACCCAGTACTTC. V usage is TRBV27 and J usage is TRBJ2-5; TRBD1 or TRBD2 may be the D gene (5 bases each). The CDR3 consists of 15 residues. Trimming stripped 2 bases from V and 4 bases from J, with 14 bases between. Per germline, CDR1 MNHEY and CDR2 SMNVEV (reference sequence).

J is TRBJ2-1 and V is TRBV7-9; 9 positions agree with TRBD2. The trim removed 5 bases at V and 8 bases at J, leaving 19 bases unmatched. The germline CDR1 and CDR2 sequences are SEHNR and FQNEAQ (reference sequence). This CDR3 comprises 18 residues. The CDR3 bases are TGTGCCAGCAGCCCAGGGGAGCTAGCGGGATTCCTGGTGGATGAGCAGTTCTTC. Residues: CASSPGELAGFLVDEQFF.

This sequence joins TRBV13 and TRBJ2-3; 8 positions match TRBD2. The J segment lost 1 base and the V segment lost 0 bases, leaving 3 bases of the junction unmatched. This CDR3 has 16 amino acids. CDR1 is PRHDT, CDR2 FYEKMQ, per germline (reference sequence). This CDR3 is CASSLGGRAGTDTQYF. The DNA for the CDR3 is TGTGCCAGCAGCTTAGGCGGGAGGGCGGGCACAGATACGCAGTATTTT.

The chain is built from TRBV7-8 and TRBJ2-1; 8 bases agree with TRBD1. The CDR3 length is 16 residues. The germline V gene encodes CDR1 SGHVS and CDR2 FQNEAQ. V lost 2 bases and J lost 3; bases outside the gene matches: 6. This chain's CDR3 is CASSLSPGQDYNEQFF. CDR3 nucleotide sequence: TGTGCCAGCAGCTTATCCCCGGGACAGGACTACAATGAGCAGTTCTTC.